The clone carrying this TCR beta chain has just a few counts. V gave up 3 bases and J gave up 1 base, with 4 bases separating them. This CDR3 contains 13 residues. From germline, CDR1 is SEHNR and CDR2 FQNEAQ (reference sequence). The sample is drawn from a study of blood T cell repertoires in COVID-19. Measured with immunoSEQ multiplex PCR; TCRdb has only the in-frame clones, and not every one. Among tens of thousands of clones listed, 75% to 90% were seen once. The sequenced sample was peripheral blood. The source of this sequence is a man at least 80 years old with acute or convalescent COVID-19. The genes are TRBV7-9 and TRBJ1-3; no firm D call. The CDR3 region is CASSLSSGNTIYF. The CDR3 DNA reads TGTGCCAGCAGCTTGTCATCTGGAAACACCATATATTTT.